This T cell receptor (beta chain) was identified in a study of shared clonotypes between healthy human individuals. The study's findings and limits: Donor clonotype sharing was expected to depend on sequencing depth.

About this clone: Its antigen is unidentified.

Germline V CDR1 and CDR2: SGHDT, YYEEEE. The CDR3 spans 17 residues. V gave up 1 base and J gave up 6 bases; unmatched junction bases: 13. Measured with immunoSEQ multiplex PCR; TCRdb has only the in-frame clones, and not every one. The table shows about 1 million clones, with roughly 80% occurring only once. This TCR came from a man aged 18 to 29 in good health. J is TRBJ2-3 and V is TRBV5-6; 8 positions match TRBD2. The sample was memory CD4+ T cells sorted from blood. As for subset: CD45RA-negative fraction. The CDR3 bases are TGTGCCAGCAGCTTGAGGGTAGCGGGACCAGGGTGGGATACGCAGTATTTT. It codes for CASSLRVAGPGWDTQYF.